This entry concerns a single T cell receptor beta chain. Its antigen is currently unknown. This record comes from a study of blood T cells in healthy people across ages. Study-level results: TCR beta diversity was tightly associated with the proportion of naive T cells. Older age went with lower TCR beta diversity per million T cells, in a roughly linear way. Long-lived and aged donors differed, with more naive CD4+ cells and higher diversity in the long-lived.

The germline V gene has CDR1 MNHNS and CDR2 SASEGT. Trimming removed 4 bases from V and 0 bases from J, with 10 bases in between. The CDR3 runs 15 residues. A second PCR, run for about 6 to 11 cycles, used a sample-barcoded 5' primer plus a J-beta primer mix. Every cDNA molecule carried a tag from a template-switch adaptor bearing 12 random nucleotides. TCRdb reanalysed the 5' RACE reads using MiXCR and keeps one entry per CDR3 protein. The data show about 1,400,000 distinct CDR3 sequences, with 45% to 70% seen just once and about 6.3% held by the top ten. Sequenced material: blood. The chain carries TRBV6-1 and TRBJ2-1, with D possibly being TRBD2 (5 bases). The receptor comes from a man between 18 and 35 years old in good health. CDR3 protein: CASSGGRSSYNEQFF. The CDR3 DNA follows: TGTGCCAGCAGTGGAGGGAGAAGCTCCTACAATGAGCAGTTCTTC.